This T cell receptor beta chain is from a study of blood T cell repertoires in COVID-19. The data were produced by immunoSEQ multiplex PCR, yet TCRdb's version contains in-frame clones alone and is incomplete. Among 85,000 to 95,000 clones, 86% were seen once, and the ten largest hold 20% to 30%. The CDR3 runs to 14 residues. Germline lookup yields CDR1 SGHVS and CDR2 FQNEAQ. The trim removed 8 bases at V and 6 bases at J, leaving 5 bases unmatched. This receptor was obtained from a human donor in a cohort sampled during active COVID-19. The chain recombines TRBV7-8 with TRBJ2-2; 11 bases are a match to TRBD2. The sample consisted of peripheral blood. CDR3 coding DNA: TGTGCCAGCCACAGGACTAGCGGGTCCGGGGAGCTGTTTTTT. Amino acid sequence: CASHRTSGSGELFF.